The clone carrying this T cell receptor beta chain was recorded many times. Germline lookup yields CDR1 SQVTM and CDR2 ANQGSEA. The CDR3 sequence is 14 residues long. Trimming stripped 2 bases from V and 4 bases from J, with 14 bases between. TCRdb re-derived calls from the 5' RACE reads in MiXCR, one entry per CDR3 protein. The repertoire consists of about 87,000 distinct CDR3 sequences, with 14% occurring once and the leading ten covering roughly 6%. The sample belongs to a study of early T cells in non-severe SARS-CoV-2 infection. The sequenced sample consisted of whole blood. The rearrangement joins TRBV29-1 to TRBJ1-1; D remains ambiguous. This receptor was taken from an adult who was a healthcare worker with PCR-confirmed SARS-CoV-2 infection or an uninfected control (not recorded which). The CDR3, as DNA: TGCAGCGTTGAACCCCGGATCGCGGCCACTGAAGCTTTCTTT. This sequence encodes CSVEPRIAATEAFF.